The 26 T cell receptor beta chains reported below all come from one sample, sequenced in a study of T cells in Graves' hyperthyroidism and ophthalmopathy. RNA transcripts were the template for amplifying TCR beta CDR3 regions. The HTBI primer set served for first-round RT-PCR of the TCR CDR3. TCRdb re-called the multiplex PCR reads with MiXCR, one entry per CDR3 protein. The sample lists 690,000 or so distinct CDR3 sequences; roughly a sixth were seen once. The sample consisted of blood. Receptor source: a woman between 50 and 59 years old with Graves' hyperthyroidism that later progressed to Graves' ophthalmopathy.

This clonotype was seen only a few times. The CDR3 loop is CASSSQGRYSGNTIYF. The CDR3 DNA follows: TGTGCCAGCAGCTCACAGGGGAGGTACTCTGGAAACACCATATATTTT. The chain carries TRBV5-8 and TRBJ1-3, with 7 bases identical to TRBD1. CDR3 length equals 16 residues. Germline trimming cut 3 bases from V and 0 bases from J; bases unmatched to any gene: 6. Germline CDR1 SGHTS, CDR2 YDEGEE.

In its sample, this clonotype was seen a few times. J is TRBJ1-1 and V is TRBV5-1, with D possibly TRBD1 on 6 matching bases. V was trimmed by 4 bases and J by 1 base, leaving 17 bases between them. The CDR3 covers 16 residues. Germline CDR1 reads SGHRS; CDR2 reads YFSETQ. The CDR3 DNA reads TGCGCCAGCAGCCCATACCTCGGGACAACGAACACTGAAGCTTTCTTT. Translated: CASSPYLGTTNTEAFF.

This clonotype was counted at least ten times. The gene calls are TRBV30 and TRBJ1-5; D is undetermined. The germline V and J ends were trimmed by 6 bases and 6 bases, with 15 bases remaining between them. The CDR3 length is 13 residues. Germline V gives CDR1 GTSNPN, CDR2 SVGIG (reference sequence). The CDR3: CACGTGMIQPQHF. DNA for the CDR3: TGTGCCTGCGGTACGGGGATGATTCAGCCCCAGCATTTT.

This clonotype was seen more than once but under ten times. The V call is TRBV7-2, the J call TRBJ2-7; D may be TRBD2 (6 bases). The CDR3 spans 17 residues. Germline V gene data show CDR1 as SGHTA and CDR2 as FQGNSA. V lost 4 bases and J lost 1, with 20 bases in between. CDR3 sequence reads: CASSSSYSGLSSYEQYF. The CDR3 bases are TGTGCCAGCAGCTCCTCTTACTCGGGACTGAGTTCCTACGAGCAGTACTTC.

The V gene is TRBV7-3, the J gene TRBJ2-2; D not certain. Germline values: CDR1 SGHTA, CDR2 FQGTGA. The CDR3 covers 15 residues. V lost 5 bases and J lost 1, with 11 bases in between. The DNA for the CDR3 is TGTGCCAGCAGCACCTTCGGCGGGAACACCGGGGAGCTGTTTTTT. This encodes CASSTFGGNTGELFF.

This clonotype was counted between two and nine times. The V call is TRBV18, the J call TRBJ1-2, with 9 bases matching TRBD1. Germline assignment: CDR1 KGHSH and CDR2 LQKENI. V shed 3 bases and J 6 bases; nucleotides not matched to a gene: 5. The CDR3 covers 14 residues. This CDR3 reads CASSPSGTGHGYTF. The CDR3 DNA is TGTGCCAGCTCACCGTCCGGGACAGGGCATGGCTACACCTTC.

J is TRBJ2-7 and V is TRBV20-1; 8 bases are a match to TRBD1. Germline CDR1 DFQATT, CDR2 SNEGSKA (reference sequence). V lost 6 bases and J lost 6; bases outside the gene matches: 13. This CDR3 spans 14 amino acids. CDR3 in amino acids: CSAAGTGDVVEQYF. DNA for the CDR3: TGCAGTGCGGCCGGGACAGGTGATGTGGTCGAGCAGTACTTC.

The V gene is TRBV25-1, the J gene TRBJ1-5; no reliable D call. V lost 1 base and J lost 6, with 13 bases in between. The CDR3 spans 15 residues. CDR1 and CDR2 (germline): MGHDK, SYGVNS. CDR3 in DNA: TGTGCCAGCAGTGAATGGGAGGGATCGATTCAGCCCCAGCATTTT. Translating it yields CASSEWEGSIQPQHF.

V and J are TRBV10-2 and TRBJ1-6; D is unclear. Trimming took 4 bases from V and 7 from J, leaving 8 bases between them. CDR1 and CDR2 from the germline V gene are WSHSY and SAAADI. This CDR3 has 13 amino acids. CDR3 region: CASSGKDNSPLHF. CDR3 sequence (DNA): TGCGCCAGCAGTGGGAAAGACAATTCACCCCTCCACTTT.

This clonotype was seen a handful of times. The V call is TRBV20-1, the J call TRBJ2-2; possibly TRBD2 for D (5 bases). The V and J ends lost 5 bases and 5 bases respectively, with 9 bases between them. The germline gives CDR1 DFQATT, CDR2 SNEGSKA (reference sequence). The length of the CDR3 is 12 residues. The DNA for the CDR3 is TGCAGTGCTCAACTAGGAACCGGGGAGCTGTTTTTT. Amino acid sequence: CSAQLGTGELFF.

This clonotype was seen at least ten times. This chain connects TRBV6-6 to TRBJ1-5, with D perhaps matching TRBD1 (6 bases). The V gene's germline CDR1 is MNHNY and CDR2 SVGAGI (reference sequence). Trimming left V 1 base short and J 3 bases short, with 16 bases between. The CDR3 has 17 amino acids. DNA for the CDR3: TGTGCCAGCAGTTACTATCTGGGGGGCAGGAACAATCAGCCCCAGCATTTT. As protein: CASSYYLGGRNNQPQHF.

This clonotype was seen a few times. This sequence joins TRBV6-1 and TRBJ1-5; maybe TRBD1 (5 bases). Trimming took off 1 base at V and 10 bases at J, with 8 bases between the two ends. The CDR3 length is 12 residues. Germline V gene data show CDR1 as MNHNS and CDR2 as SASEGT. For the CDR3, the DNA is TGTGCCAGCAGTGAAGTCGGGGGTCCCCAGCATTTT. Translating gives CASSEVGGPQHF.

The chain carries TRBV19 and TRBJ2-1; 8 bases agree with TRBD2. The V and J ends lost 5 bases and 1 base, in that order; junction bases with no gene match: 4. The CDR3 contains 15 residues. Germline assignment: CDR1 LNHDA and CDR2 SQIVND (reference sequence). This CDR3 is CASSGRGVSYNEQFF. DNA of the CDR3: TGTGCCAGTAGTGGGCGGGGGGTTTCCTACAATGAGCAGTTCTTC.

CDR3 sequence (DNA): TGCAGTGCTAGAGATCGGGCAGGGCGTCTCCACGAGCAGTACTTC. Protein: CSARDRAGRLHEQYF. This chain connects TRBV20-1 to TRBJ2-7; D is possibly TRBD1 (5 bases). The CDR3 totals 15 residues. The germline CDR1 and CDR2 sequences are DFQATT and SNEGSKA (reference sequence). V lost 0 bases to trimming and J lost 5 bases, with 17 bases between them.

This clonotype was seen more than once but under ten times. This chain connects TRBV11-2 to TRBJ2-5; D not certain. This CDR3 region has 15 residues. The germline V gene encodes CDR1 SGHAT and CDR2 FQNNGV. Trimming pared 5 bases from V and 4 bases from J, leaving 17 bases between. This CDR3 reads CASSKGPNGRETQYF. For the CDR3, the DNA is TGTGCCAGCAGCAAGGGCCCAAACGGAAGAGAGACCCAGTACTTC.

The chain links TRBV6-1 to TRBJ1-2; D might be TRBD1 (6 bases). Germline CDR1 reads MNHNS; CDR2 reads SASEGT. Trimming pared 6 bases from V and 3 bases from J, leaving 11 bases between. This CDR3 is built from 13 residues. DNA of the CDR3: TGTGCCAGCAGGGACAGCCCCGACTATGGCTACACCTTC. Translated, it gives CASRDSPDYGYTF.

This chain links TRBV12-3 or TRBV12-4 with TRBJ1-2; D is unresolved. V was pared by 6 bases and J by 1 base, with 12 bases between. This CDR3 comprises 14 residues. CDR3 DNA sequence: TGTGCCAGCAGCCCCTCTTCTTATAACTATGGCTACACCTTC. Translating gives CASSPSSYNYGYTF.

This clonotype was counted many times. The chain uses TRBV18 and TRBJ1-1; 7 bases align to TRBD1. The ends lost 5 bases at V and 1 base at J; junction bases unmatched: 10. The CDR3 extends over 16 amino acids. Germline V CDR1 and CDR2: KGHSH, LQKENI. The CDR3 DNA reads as TGTGCCAGCTCATCTAAACAGGGGAGGGGGAACACTGAAGCTTTCTTT. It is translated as CASSSKQGRGNTEAFF.

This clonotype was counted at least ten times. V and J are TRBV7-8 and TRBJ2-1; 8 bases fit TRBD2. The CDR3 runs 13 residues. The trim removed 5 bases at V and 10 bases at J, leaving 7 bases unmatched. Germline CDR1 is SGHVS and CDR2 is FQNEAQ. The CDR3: CASSPGTRQEQFF. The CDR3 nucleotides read TGTGCCAGCAGCCCAGGGACTAGACAGGAGCAGTTCTTC.

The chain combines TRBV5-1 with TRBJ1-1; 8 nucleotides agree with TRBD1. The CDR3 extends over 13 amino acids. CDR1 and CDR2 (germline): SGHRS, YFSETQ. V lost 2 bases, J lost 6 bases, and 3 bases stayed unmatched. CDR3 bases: TGCGCCAGCAGCTTTAAACAGGGGGCTGAAGCTTTCTTT. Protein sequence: CASSFKQGAEAFF.

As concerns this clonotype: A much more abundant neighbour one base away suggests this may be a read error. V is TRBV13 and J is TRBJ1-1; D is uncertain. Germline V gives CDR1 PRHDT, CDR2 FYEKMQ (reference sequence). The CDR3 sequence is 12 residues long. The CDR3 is CAGSFAAKKAFF. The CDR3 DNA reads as TGTGCCGGCAGCTTCGCGGCAAAAAAAGCTTTCTTT.

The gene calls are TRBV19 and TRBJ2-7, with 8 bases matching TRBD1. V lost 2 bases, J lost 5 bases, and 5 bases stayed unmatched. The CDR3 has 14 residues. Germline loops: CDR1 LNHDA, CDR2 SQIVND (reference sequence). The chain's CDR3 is CASSIQGARDEQYF. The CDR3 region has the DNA TGTGCCAGTAGTATACAGGGGGCGCGCGACGAGCAGTACTTC.

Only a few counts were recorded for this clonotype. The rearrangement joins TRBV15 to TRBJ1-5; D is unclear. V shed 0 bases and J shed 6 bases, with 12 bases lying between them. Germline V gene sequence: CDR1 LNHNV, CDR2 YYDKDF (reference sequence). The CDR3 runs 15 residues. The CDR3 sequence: CATSRDSRPGQPQHF. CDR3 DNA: TGTGCCACCAGCAGAGATAGCAGGCCGGGTCAGCCCCAGCATTTT.

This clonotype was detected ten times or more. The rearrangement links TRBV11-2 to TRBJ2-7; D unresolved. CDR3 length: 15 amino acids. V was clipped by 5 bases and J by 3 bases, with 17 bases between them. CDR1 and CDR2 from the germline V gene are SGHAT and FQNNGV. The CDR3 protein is CASSPSTVVDYEQYF. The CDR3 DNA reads TGTGCCAGCAGCCCATCCACGGTCGTAGACTACGAGCAGTACTTC.

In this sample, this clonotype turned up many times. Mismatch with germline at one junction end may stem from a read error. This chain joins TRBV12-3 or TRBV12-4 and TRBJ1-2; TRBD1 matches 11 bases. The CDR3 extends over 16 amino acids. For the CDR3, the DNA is TGTGCCAGCAGCTTAGCGGGGACAGGGGGGAACTATGGCTACACCTTC. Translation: CASSLAGTGGNYGYTF.

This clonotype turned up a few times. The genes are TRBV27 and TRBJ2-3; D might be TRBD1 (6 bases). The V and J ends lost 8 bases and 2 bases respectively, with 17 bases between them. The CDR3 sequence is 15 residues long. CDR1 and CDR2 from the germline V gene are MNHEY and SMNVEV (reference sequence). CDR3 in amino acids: CASRLDRLNTDTQYF. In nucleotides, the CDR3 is TGTGCCAGCCGACTCGACAGGTTAAACACAGATACGCAGTATTTT.